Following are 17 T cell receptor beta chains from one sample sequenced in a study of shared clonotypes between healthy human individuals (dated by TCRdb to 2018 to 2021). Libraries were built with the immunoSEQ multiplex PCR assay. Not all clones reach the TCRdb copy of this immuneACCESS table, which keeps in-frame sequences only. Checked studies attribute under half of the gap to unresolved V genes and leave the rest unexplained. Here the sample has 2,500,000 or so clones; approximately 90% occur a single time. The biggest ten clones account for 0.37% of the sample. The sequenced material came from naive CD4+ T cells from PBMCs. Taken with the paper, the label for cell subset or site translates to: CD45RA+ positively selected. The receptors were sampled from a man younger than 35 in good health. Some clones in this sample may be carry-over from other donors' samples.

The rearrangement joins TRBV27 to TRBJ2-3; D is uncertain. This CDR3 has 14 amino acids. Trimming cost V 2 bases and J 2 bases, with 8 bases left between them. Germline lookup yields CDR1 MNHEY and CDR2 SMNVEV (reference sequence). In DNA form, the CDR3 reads TGTGCCAGCAGTTTAGTTGCCCTCACAGATACGCAGTATTTT. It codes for CASSLVALTDTQYF.

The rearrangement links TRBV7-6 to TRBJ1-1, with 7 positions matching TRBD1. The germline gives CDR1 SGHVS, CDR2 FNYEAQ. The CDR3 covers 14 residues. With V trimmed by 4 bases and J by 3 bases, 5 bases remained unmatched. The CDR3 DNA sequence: TGTGCCAGCAGCTCTTACAGGGGTGACACTGAAGCTTTCTTT. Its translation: CASSSYRGDTEAFF.

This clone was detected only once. Written as DNA, the CDR3 is TGCGCCAGCAGCCAAGACAGGACCTCCCTTCGCTTCGGGCAGTACTTC. It codes for CASSQDRTSLRFGQYF. The chain joins TRBV4-1 to TRBJ2-7; D remains unclear. CDR1 MGHRA and CDR2 YSYEKL come from the germline V gene. The CDR3 spans 16 residues. Trimming cost V 0 bases and J 9 bases, with 21 bases left between them.

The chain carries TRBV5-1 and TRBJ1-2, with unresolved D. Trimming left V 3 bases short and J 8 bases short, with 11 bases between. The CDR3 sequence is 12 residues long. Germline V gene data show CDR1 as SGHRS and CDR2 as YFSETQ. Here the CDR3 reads CASSSRSSGYTF. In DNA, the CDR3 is TGCGCCAGCAGCTCTCGCTCCTCCGGCTACACCTTC.

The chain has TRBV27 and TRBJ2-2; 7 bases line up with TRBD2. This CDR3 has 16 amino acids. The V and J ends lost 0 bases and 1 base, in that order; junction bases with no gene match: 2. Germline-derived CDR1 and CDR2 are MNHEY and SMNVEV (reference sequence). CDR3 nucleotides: TGTGCCAGCAGTTTATCGTCTAGCGGGAACACCGGGGAGCTGTTTTTT. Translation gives CASSLSSSGNTGELFF.

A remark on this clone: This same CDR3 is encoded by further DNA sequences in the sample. CDR3 nucleotide sequence: TGTGCCAGCAGCAGGACAGGGGGCGATGGCTACACCTTC. This gives the protein CASSRTGGDGYTF. This rearrangement joins TRBV5-4 to TRBJ1-2; 11 nucleotides line up with TRBD1. J gave up 6 bases and V 4 bases, and 2 bases lay outside the gene matches. The germline CDR1 and CDR2 sequences are SGHNT and YYREEE (reference sequence). The CDR3 covers 13 residues.

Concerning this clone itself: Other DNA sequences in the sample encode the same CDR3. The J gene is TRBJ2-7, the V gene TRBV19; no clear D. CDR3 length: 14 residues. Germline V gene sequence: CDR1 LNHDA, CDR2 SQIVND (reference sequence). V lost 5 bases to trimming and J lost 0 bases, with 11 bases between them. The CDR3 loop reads CASSPRTDSYEQYF. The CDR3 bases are TGTGCCAGTAGTCCGCGGACGGACTCCTACGAGCAGTACTTC.

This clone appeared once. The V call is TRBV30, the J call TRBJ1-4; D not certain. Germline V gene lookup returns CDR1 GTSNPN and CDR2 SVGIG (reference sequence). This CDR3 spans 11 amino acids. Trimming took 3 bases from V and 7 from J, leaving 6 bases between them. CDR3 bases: TGTGCCTGGAGAAACCTTGAAAAACTGTTTTTT. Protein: CAWRNLEKLFF.

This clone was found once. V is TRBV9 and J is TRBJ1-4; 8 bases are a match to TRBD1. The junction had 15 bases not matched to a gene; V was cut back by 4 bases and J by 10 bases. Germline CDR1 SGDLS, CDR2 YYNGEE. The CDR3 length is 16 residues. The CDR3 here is CASSTRTGSGDGKLFF. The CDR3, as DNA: TGTGCCAGCAGCACCCGGACAGGGAGCGGTGACGGAAAACTGTTTTTT.

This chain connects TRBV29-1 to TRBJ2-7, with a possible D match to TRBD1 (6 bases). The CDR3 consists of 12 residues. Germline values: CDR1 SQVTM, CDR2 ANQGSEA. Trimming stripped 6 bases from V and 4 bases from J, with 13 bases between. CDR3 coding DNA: TGCAGCGTGAAACAGGGACGGTACGAGCAGTACTTC. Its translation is CSVKQGRYEQYF.

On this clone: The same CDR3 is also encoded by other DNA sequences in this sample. This chain's CDR3 is CASSVQGNSGNTIYF. Written as DNA, the CDR3 is TGTGCCAGCAGCGTACAGGGCAACTCTGGAAACACCATATATTTT. This sequence joins TRBV9 and TRBJ1-3; TRBD1 is a possible D gene (5 bases). Germline values: CDR1 SGDLS, CDR2 YYNGEE. This CDR3 has 15 residues. Trimming stripped 1 base from V and 0 bases from J, with 8 bases between.

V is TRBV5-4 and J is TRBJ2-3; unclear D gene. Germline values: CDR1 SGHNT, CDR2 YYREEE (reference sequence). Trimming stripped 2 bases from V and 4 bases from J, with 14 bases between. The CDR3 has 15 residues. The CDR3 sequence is CASSFVGSSSDTQYF. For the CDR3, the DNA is TGTGCCAGCAGCTTTGTAGGGTCATCATCAGATACGCAGTATTTT.

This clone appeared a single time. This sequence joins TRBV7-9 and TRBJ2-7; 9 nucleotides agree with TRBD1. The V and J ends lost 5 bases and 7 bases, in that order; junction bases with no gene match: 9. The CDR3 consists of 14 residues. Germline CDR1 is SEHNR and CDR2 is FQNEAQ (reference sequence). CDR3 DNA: TGTGCCAGCAGCAGTCCGGGACAGGGTTTTGAGCAGTACTTC. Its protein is CASSSPGQGFEQYF.

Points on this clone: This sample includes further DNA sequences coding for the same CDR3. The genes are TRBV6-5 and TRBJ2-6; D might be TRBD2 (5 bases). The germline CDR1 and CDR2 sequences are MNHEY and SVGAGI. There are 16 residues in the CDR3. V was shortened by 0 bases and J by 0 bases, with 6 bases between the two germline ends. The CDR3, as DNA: TGTGCCAGCAGTTACTCGAGGGACTCTGGGGCCAACGTCCTGACTTTC. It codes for CASSYSRDSGANVLTF.

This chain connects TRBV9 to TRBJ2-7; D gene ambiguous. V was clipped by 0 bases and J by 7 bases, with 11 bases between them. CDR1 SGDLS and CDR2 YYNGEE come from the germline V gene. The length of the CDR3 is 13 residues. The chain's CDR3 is CASSVVEMGEQYF. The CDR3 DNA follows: TGTGCCAGCAGCGTAGTTGAAATGGGGGAGCAGTACTTC.

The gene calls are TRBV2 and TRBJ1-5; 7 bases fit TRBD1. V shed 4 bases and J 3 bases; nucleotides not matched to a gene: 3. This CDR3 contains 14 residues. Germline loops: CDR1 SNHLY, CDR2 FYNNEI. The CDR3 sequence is CASSGGQPNQPQHF. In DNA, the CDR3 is TGTGCCAGCAGTGGGGGACAGCCCAATCAGCCCCAGCATTTT.

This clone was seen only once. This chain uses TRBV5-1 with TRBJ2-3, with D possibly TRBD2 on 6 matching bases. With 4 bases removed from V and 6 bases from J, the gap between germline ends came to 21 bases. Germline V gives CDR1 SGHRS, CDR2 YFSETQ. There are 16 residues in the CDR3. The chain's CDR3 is CASSPVGGLSRDTQYF. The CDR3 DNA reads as TGCGCCAGCAGCCCGGTCGGGGGTTTAAGCAGGGATACGCAGTATTTT.